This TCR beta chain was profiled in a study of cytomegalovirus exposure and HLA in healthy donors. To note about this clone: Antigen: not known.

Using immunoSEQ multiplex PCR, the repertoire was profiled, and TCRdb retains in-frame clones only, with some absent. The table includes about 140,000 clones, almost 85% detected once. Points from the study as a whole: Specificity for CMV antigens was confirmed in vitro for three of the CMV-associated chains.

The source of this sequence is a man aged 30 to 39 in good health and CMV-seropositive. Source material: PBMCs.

CDR3 DNA: TGCGCCAGCAGTGAGTCTTACTTGTATAGCAATCAGCCCCAGCATTTT. Its protein product is CASSESYLYSNQPQHF. This chain uses TRBV10-1 with TRBJ1-5; D ambiguous. Germline loops: CDR1 WNHNN, CDR2 SYGVQD (reference sequence). CDR3 length: 16 residues. V lost 0 bases, J lost 0 bases, and 9 bases lay in between.